This is a list of T cell receptor beta chains from one sample in a study of T cell responses to AZD1222 COVID-19 vaccine. Repertoires were generated with immunoSEQ multiplex PCR, while TCRdb's copy carries only in-frame clones and drops some. In the table there are more than 150,000 clones, less than 90% of which are singletons. The specimen comprised peripheral blood, sampled after recovery from COVID-19. Receptor source: an adult who had recovered from COVID-19. The CDR3 runs from the conserved cysteine through the conserved F or W.

cdr3_aa: CASSVGQGDGYTF
j_call: TRBJ1-2
v_call: TRBV25-1

cdr3_aa: CASSSAGARNNEQFF
j_call: TRBJ2-1
v_call: TRBV28

cdr3_aa: CASSPRDRANQPQHF
j_call: TRBJ1-5
v_call: TRBV27

cdr3_aa: CASSTRDRGLNSPLHF
j_call: TRBJ1-6
v_call: TRBV28

cdr3_aa: CASMRAAGDTEAFF
j_call: TRBJ1-1
v_call: TRBV11-1

cdr3_aa: CASRVDFRVRNTEAFF
j_call: TRBJ1-1
v_call: TRBV5-1

cdr3_aa: CASSSGLAGGRETQYF
j_call: TRBJ2-5
v_call: TRBV6-5

cdr3_aa: CASSLGRFSDEQFF
j_call: TRBJ2-1
v_call: TRBV11-2

cdr3_aa: CSLGRGGAEAEQFF
j_call: TRBJ2-1
v_call: TRBV29-1

cdr3_aa: CASTGVGQPQHF
j_call: TRBJ1-5
v_call: TRBV6-5

cdr3_aa: CASSLVAGTGEYEQYF
j_call: TRBJ2-7
v_call: TRBV7-2

cdr3_aa: CASSPSGTSGRANIDTQYF
j_call: TRBJ2-3
v_call: TRBV3-1/TRBV3-2

cdr3_aa: CASARGGRGQGNEQFF
j_call: TRBJ2-1
v_call: TRBV5-1

cdr3_aa: CASSPGTGGQPQHF
j_call: TRBJ1-5
v_call: TRBV27

cdr3_aa: CASSVGEGGEKLFF
j_call: TRBJ1-4
v_call: TRBV9

cdr3_aa: CASSFGESGRLETQYF
j_call: TRBJ2-5
v_call: TRBV5-1

cdr3_aa: CASRGQGANNEQFF
j_call: TRBJ2-1
v_call: TRBV10-2

cdr3_aa: CASSFSGVGNQPQHF
j_call: TRBJ1-5
v_call: TRBV28

cdr3_aa: CATSRDQDRGQETQYF
j_call: TRBJ2-5
v_call: TRBV15

cdr3_aa: CASSPTTGAGANVLTF
j_call: TRBJ2-6
v_call: TRBV2

cdr3_aa: CASSLFGQSSTDTQYF
j_call: TRBJ2-3
v_call: TRBV5-1

cdr3_aa: CASTPGPNQPQHF
j_call: TRBJ1-5
v_call: TRBV11-2

cdr3_aa: CASSLVPTGSNQPQHF
j_call: TRBJ1-5
v_call: TRBV7-7

cdr3_aa: CASSVGGTANTEAFF
j_call: TRBJ1-1
v_call: TRBV9

cdr3_aa: CASSLGAGGQYTQYF
j_call: TRBJ2-3
v_call: TRBV5-5

cdr3_aa: CASSFRQGHEQYF
j_call: TRBJ2-7
v_call: TRBV5-1

cdr3_aa: CASSSRFDRDTGELFF
j_call: TRBJ2-2
v_call: TRBV7-3

cdr3_aa: CASSVIPGSSGNTIYF
j_call: TRBJ1-3
v_call: TRBV9

cdr3_aa: CASSLPGSDEQYF
j_call: TRBJ2-7
v_call: TRBV5-1

cdr3_aa: CSVEPGLAGEETQYF
j_call: TRBJ2-5
v_call: TRBV29-1

cdr3_aa: CASSRGTSGDLEQYF
j_call: TRBJ2-7
v_call: TRBV7-8

cdr3_aa: CASSDIRQGAANYGYTF
j_call: TRBJ1-2
v_call: TRBV5-1

cdr3_aa: CASSSFRGRPSYEQYF
j_call: TRBJ2-7
v_call: TRBV11-2

cdr3_aa: CASSHQSVGGSYEQYF
j_call: TRBJ2-7
v_call: TRBV3-1/TRBV3-2

cdr3_aa: CASSPQSGNTIYF
j_call: TRBJ1-3
v_call: TRBV7-8

cdr3_aa: CASRAGAEQYF
j_call: TRBJ2-7
v_call: TRBV6-5

cdr3_aa: CASTRLAANNEQFF
j_call: TRBJ2-1
v_call: TRBV6-1

cdr3_aa: CASSPGGGSTDTQYF
j_call: TRBJ2-3
v_call: TRBV5-4

cdr3_aa: CASSPLPDWGASTDTQYF
j_call: TRBJ2-3
v_call: TRBV2

cdr3_aa: CATRGIYGEQYF
j_call: TRBJ2-7
v_call: TRBV24-1

cdr3_aa: CASSLGGGTGFYEQYF
j_call: TRBJ2-7
v_call: TRBV4-2

cdr3_aa: CSVEGAAGVNYNEQFF
j_call: TRBJ2-1
v_call: TRBV29-1

cdr3_aa: CASSRLLGQSNEKLFF
j_call: TRBJ1-4
v_call: TRBV4-2

cdr3_aa: CASSEPTGQNSPLHF
j_call: TRBJ1-6
v_call: TRBV5-4

cdr3_aa: CATPRGLADQETQYF
j_call: TRBJ2-5
v_call: TRBV19

cdr3_aa: CASRTTTSGMRNEQFF
j_call: TRBJ2-1
v_call: TRBV28

cdr3_aa: CATSTSQGRAGNTIYF
j_call: TRBJ1-3
v_call: TRBV15